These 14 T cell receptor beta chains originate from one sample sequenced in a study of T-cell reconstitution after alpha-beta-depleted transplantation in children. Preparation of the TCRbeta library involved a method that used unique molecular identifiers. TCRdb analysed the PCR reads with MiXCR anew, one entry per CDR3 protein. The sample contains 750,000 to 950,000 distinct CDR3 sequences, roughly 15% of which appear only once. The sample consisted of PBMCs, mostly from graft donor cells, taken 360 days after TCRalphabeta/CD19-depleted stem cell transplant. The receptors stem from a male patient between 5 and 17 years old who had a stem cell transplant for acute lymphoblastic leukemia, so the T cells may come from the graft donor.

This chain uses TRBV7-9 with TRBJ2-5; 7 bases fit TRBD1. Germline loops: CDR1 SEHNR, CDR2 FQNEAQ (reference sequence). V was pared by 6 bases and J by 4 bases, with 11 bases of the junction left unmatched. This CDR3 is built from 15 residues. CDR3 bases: TGTGCCAGCAGAACCCCGGGCAGGGGGATAGAGACCCAGTACTTC. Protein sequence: CASRTPGRGIETQYF.

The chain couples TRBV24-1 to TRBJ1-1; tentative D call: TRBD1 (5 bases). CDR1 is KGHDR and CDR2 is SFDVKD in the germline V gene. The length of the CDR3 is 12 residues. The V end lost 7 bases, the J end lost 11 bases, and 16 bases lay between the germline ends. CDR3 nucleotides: TGTGCCACCAGCCCCAGGGTAGGGGAGGCTTTCTTT. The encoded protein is CATSPRVGEAFF.

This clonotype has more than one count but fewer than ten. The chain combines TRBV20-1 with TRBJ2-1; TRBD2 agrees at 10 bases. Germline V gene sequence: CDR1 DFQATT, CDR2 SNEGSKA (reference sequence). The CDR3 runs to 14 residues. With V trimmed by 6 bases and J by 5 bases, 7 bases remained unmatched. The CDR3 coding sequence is TGCAGTGCCTCTAGCGGGAGTAGCGACAATGAGCAGTTCTTC. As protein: CSASSGSSDNEQFF.

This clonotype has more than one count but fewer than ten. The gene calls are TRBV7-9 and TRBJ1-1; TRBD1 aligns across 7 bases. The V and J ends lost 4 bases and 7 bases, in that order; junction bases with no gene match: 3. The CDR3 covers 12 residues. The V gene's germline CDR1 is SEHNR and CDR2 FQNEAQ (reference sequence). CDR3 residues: CASSSWDSEAFF. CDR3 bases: TGTGCCAGCAGCTCTTGGGACAGTGAAGCTTTCTTT.

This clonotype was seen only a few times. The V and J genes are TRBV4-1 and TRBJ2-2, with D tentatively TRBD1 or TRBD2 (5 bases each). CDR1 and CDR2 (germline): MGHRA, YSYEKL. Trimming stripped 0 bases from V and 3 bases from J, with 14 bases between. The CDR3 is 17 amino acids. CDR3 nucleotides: TGCGCCAGCAGCCAAGATTTGGGGGTAATTTACACCGGGGAGCTGTTTTTT. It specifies CASSQDLGVIYTGELFF.

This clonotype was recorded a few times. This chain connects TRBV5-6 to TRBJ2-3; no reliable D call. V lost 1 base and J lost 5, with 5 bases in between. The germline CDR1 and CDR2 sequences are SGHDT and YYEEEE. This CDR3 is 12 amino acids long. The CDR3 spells CASSLNIDTQYF. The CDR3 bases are TGTGCCAGCAGCTTGAATATAGATACGCAGTATTTT.

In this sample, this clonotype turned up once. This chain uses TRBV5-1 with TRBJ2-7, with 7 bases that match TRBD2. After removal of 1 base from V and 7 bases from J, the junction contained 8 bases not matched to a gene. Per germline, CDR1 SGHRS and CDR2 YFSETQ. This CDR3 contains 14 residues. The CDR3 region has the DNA TGCGCCAGCAGCTTGCCGGCGGGAGTACAAGAGCAGTACTTC. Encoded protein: CASSLPAGVQEQYF. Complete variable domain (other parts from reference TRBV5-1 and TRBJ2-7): KAGVTQTPRYLIKTRGQQVTLSCSPISGHRSVSWYQQTPGQGLQFLFEYFSETQRNKGNFPGRFSGRQFSNSRSEMNVSTLELGDSALYLCASSLPAGVQEQYFGPGTRLTVT.

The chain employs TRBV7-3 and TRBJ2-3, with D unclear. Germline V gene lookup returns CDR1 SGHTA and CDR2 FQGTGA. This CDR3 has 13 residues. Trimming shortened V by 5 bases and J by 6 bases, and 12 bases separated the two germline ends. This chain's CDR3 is CASSADRVDTQYF. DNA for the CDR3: TGTGCCAGCAGCGCTGACCGGGTGGATACGCAGTATTTT.

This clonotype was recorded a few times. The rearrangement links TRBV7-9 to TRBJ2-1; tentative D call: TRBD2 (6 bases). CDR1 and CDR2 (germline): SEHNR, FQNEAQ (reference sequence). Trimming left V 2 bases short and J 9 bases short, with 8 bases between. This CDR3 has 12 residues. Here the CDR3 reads CASSLSSVEQFF. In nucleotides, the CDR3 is TGTGCCAGCAGCTTATCTAGCGTTGAGCAGTTCTTC.

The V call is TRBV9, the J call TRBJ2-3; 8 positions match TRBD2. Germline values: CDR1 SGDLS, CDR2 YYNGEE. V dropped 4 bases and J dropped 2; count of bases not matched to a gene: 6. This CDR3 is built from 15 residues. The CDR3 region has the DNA TGTGCCAGCAGCTTCAGAGCGGGAGACACAGATACGCAGTATTTT. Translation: CASSFRAGDTDTQYF.

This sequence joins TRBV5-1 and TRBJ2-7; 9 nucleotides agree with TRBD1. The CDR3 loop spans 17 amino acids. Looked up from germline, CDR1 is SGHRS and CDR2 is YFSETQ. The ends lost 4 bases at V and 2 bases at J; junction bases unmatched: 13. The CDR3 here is CASSPWTGATRAYEQYF. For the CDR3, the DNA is TGCGCCAGCAGCCCCTGGACAGGGGCGACGCGGGCCTACGAGCAGTACTTC.

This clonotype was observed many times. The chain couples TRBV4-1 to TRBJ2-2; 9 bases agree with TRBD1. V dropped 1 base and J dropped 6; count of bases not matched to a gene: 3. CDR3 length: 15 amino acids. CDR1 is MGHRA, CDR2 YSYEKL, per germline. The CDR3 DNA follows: TGCGCCAGCAGCCAAGTGGACAGGGGTTCCGGGGAGCTGTTTTTT. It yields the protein CASSQVDRGSGELFF.

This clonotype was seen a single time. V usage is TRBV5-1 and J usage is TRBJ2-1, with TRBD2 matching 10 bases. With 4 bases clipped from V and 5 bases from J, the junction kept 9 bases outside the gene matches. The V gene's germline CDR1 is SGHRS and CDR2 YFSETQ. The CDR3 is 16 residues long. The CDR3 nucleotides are TGCGCCAGCAGCCCAACCGGGACTAGCGCCGACAATGAGCAGTTCTTC. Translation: CASSPTGTSADNEQFF.

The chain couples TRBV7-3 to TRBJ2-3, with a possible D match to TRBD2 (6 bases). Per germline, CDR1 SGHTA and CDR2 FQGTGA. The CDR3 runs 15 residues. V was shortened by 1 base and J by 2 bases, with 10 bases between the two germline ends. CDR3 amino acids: CASSLIGSYTDTQYF. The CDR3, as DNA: TGTGCCAGCAGCTTAATCGGGAGCTACACAGATACGCAGTATTTT.